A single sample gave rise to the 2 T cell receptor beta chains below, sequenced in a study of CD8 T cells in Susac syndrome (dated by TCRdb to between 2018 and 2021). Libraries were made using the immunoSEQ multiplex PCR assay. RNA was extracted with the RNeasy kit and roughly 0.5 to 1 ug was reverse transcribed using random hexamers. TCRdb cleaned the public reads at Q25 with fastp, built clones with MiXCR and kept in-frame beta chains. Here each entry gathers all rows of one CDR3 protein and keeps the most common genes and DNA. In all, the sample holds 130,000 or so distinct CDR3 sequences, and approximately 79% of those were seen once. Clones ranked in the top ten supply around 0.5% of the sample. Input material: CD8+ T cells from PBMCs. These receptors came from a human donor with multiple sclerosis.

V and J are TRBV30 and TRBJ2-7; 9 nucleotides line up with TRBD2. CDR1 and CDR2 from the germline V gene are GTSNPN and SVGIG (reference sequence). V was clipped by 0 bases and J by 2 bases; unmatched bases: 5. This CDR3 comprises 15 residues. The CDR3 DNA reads TGTGCCTGGAGTGTGGGGACTAGCCGTACCTACGAGCAGTACTTC. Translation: CAWSVGTSRTYEQYF.

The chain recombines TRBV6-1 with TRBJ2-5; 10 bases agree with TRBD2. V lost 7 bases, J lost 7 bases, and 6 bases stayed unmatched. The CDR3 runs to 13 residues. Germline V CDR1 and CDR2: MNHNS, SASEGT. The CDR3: CASTSGGAATQYF. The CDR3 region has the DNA TGTGCCAGCACGAGCGGGGGGGCCGCGACCCAGTACTTC.